The source of this T cell receptor (beta chain) is a study of beta chain features in type 1 diabetes. Broader study findings: Type 1 diabetes patients had moderately but significantly shorter TCRB CDR3s in all four CD4+ subsets.

Expressed TCRB transcripts were sequenced, since all the RNA that had been isolated was reverse transcribed. Reads from naive, central memory and regulatory T cell samples averaged about 3.9 million. The method was immunoSEQ multiplex PCR; TCRdb's version includes in-frame clones alone and lacks a portion of them. The sample comprises roughly 700,000 clones, 13% of which are singletons, and less than 0.025% rests with the top ten. This clone appeared a few times. Antigen: not known. Germline V lookup: CDR1 SEHNR, CDR2 FQNEAQ (reference sequence). This CDR3 comprises 13 residues. V lost 5 bases, J lost 8 bases, and 6 bases stayed unmatched.

This rearrangement joins TRBV7-9 to TRBJ1-2, with 9 bases fitting TRBD1. The sequencing sample was made of naive CD4+ T cells from blood. The sequence was obtained from a man younger than 30 with type 1 diabetes. In DNA, the CDR3 is TGTGCCAGCAGCCCGGGACAGGGTGGCGGCTACACCTTC. This translates into CASSPGQGGGYTF.